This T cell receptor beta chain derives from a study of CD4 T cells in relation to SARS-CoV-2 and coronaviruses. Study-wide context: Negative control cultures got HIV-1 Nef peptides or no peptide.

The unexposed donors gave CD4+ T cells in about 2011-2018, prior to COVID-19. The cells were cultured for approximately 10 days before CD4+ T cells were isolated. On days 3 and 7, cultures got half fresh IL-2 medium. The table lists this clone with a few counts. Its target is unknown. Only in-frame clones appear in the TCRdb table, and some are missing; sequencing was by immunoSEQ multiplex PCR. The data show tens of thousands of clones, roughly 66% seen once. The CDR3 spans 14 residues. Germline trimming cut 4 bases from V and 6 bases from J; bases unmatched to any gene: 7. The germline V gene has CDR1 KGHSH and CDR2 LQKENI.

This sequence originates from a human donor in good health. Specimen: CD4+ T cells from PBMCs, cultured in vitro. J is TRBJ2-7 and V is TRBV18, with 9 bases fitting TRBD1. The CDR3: CASSLDRGESEQYF. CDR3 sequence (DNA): TGTGCCAGCTCACTGGACAGGGGTGAATCCGAGCAGTACTTC.